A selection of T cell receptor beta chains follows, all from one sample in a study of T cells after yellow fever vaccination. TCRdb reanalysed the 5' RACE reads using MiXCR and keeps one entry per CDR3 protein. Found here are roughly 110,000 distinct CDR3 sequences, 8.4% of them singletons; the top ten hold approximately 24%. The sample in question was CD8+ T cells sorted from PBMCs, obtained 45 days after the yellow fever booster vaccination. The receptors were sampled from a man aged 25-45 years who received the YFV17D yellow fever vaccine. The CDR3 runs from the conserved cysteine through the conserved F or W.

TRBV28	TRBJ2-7	CASRLSLAGGIYEQYF
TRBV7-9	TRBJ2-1	CASSPGGGTDEQFF
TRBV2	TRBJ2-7	CASSSGTSGIPEQYF
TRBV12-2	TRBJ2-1	CASRLEVASYNEQFF
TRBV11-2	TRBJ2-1	CASSFGTLDEQFF
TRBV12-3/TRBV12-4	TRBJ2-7	CASSASGFEQYF
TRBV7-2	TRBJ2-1	CASSPGTISEQFF
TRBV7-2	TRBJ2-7	CASSLGFPTTLYEQYF
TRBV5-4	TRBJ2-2	CASSSASDNANTGELFF
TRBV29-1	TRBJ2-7	CSVSPGREQYF
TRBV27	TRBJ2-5	CASSPGTDITQETQYF
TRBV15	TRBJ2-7	CATSRDWTYEQYF
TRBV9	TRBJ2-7	CASSVGGQSSYEQYF
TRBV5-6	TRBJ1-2	CASSIWGGYTF
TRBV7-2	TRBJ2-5	CASSIDRVQETQYF
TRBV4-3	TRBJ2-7	CASSPSGTGEGDEQYF
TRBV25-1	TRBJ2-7	CASSEFGYEQYF
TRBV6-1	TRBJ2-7	CSSSHYPRTVSSYEQYF
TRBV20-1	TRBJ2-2	CSARRTSNTGELFF
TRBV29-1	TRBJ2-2	CSVALAITGELFF
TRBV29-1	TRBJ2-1	CSVEGEGESYNEQFF
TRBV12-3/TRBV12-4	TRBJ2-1	CASTGASITYNEQFF
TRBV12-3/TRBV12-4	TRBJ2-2	CASSPSGTGELFF
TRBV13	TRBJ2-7	CASSLAVGSGSREQYF
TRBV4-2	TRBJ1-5	CASSQGLLPQPQHF
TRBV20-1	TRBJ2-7	CSARHVGTGVYEQYF
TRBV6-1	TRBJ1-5	CASTTVWAEGNQPQHF
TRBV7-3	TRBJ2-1	CASSSSGTSNEQFF
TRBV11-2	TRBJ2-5	CASSLVPGLAGGPEETQYF
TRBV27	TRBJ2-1	CASTSSYNEQFF
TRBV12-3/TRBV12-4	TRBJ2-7	CASRALGEQYF
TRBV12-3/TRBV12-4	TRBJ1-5	CASKNGGLQPQHF
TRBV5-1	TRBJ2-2	CASSWDRQGTSTGELFF
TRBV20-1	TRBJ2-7	CSARPGQGAVEQYF
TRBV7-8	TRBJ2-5	CASSRDSGSPIQETQYF
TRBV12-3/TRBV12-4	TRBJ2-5	CASSPGPDRVPSGETQYF
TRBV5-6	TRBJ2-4	CASRYSGGENIQYF
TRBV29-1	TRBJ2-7	CSVEDSDISYEQYF
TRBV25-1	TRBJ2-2	CASSSTGTSGLGELFF
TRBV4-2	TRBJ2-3	CASSQDEPRAEDTQYF
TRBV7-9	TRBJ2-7	CASGLAGGPRDEQYF
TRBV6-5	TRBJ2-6	CASSYDPSGANVLTF
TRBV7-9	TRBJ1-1	CASSLVGDRGEAFF
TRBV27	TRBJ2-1	CASSLFVETRLQGSNEQFF
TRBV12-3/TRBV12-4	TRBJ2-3	CASSLQGPPDTQYF
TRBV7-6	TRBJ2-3	CASSLEPPSGRGTDTQYF
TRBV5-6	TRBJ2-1	CASSLLGYNEQFF
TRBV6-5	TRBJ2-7	CASSYGQGDYEQYF
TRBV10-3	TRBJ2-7	CAISEVAGGPYEQYF
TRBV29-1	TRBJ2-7	CSVGTVSSYEQYF
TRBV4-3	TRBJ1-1	CASSHGNTEAFF
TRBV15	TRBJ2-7	CATSTGTSGRYEQYF
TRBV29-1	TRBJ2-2	CSVCPLLGGSTGELFF